This TCR beta chain was sequenced during a study of blood T cell repertoires in COVID-19. About the study: Collection of acute and convalescent COVID-19 samples took place in the United States, Italy and Spain. Sources were T cells, B-cell-depleted T cells, or PBMCs; the material itself was cDNA or gDNA.

The age range of participants was 18 to 89 years, with residence in some 25 US areas. Germline lookup yields CDR1 SGHNT and CDR2 YYREEE (reference sequence). The CDR3 totals 17 residues. With V trimmed by 4 bases and J by 5 bases, 16 bases remained unmatched. In the original processing: Amplification from reference gene primers served as the basis for estimated nucleated cell counts. The protocol was immunoSEQ multiplex PCR, while the TCRdb copy is restricted to in-frame clones and leaves out a portion. Clone size and the V and J calls come from that table; the DNA yielded D and trimming. The data show roughly 190,000 clones, about 88% seen once.

This TCR derives from a woman younger than 35 who had recovered from COVID-19. Sequences were obtained from PBMCs or T cells enriched from blood (not recorded which). The chain uses TRBV5-4 and TRBJ2-7, with TRBD2 identical over 9 bases. CDR3 nucleotide sequence: TGTGCCAGCAGCCCCCAAAGCGCGGGAGGGCCCCTAAACGAGCAGTACTTC. Its protein is CASSPQSAGGPLNEQYF. The whole variable domain, filled in from reference TRBV5-4 and TRBJ2-7, reads ETGVTQSPTHLIKTRGQQVTLRCSSQSGHNTVSWYQQALGQGPQFIFQYYREEENGRGNFPPRFSGLQFPNYSSELNVNALELDDSALYLCASSPQSAGGPLNEQYFGPGTRLTVT.